Shown below are 20 T cell receptor beta chains from a single sample sequenced in a study of radiation and T cells in renal cell carcinoma (dated by TCRdb to between 2020 and 2021). Receptor libraries were prepared by the immunoSEQ multiplex PCR assay. The source is immuneACCESS, and TCRdb retained only in-frame sequences with V and J called. Part of the clones is not carried over; for the studies checked, unresolved V genes explain less than half of this, and the remainder is unexplained. For this sample the table gives roughly 120,000 clones, of which over 75% were detected only once. Of the sample, approximately 2% falls within the top ten clones. According to the study, the label for this sample's time point signals: blood 2 weeks post-SBRT. The treatment or condition label corresponds to: 15 Gy SBRT to primary tumor, nephrectomy 4 weeks later. This sample comprised blood, obtained from a patient whose treatment included radiotherapy and nephrectomy. The receptors were gathered from a woman aged 55 to 70 with renal cell carcinoma.

The rearrangement joins TRBV7-2 to TRBJ1-6; D unresolved. Per the germline V gene, CDR1 is SGHTA and CDR2 is FQGNSA. The CDR3 is 14 amino acids. V was trimmed by 2 bases and J by 3 bases, leaving 5 bases between them. DNA for the CDR3: TGTGCCAGCAGCTTACCAGTCTATAATTCACCCCTCCACTTT. Translated: CASSLPVYNSPLHF. The full variable domain, in which reference TRBV7-2 and TRBJ1-6 provide the parts outside the CDR3, is GAGVSQSPSNKVTEKGKDVELRCDPISGHTALYWYRQSLGQGLEFLIYFQGNSAPDKSGLPSDRFSAERTGGSVSTLTIQRTQQEDSAVYLCASSLPVYNSPLHFGNGTRLTVT.

This CDR3 is CASSETSGTGIDEQYF. As DNA, the CDR3 is TGTGCCAGCAGTGAGACTTCCGGGACAGGGATTGACGAGCAGTACTTC. The chain employs TRBV6-4 and TRBJ2-7; 9 nucleotides agree with TRBD1. V lost 3 bases and J lost 5; bases outside the gene matches: 11. Germline V gives CDR1 MRHNA, CDR2 SNTAGT. CDR3 length: 16 amino acids.

The rearrangement uses TRBV7-2 and TRBJ1-5; no clear D gene. This CDR3 contains 16 residues. The V end was cut by 0 bases, the J end by 1 base, with 10 bases between. Germline V gene sequence: CDR1 SGHTA, CDR2 FQGNSA. The CDR3 is CASSLAGSASNQPQHF. CDR3 DNA: TGTGCCAGCAGCTTAGCAGGGTCCGCCAGCAATCAGCCCCAGCATTTT.

The chain is built from TRBV28 and TRBJ1-4; D not resolved. The CDR3 runs to 11 residues. Trimming shortened V by 7 bases and J by 8 bases, and 8 bases separated the two germline ends. Germline lookup yields CDR1 MDHEN and CDR2 SYDVKM. In DNA, the CDR3 is TGTGCCAGCACCCTCGGGGAAAAACTGTTTTTT. Translation gives CASTLGEKLFF.

This CDR3 is CASSSWENTEAFF. The CDR3 DNA sequence: TGTGCCAGCAGCTCATGGGAGAACACTGAAGCTTTCTTT. This sequence joins TRBV7-2 and TRBJ1-1, with D uncertain. V was pared by 4 bases and J by 1 base, with 7 bases between. This CDR3 is 13 amino acids long. Germline V lookup: CDR1 SGHTA, CDR2 FQGNSA.

The rearrangement links TRBV6-1 to TRBJ2-2; 8 bases are shared with TRBD2. V was clipped by 8 bases and J by 5 bases; unmatched bases: 13. Germline V gene lookup returns CDR1 MNHNS and CDR2 SASEGT. CDR3 length equals 16 residues. DNA of the CDR3: TGTGCCAGCGGTGGCGGGGGGAGTCCTGGAACCGGGGAGCTGTTTTTT. As protein: CASGGGGSPGTGELFF.

This clone was found once. The chain employs TRBV5-6 and TRBJ1-5; TRBD1 is a possible D gene (5 bases). Germline CDR1 is SGHDT and CDR2 is YYEEEE. This CDR3 has 15 residues. Trimming took off 4 bases at V and 0 bases at J, with 11 bases between the two ends. In DNA form, the CDR3 reads TGTGCCAGCAGCCATCGACAGACTAGCAATCAGCCCCAGCATTTT. This sequence encodes CASSHRQTSNQPQHF.

This clone has a handful of counts. The chain recombines TRBV6-6 with TRBJ1-5; TRBD1 agrees at 8 bases. The germline V gene has CDR1 MNHNY and CDR2 SVGAGI (reference sequence). The V gene end was trimmed by 4 bases and the J gene end by 6 bases; junction bases not matched to a gene: 8. This CDR3 is built from 15 residues. CDR3 DNA: TGTGCCAGCAGTTCCGACAGGGGCCTTGTTCAGCCCCAGCATTTT. It translates to CASSSDRGLVQPQHF.

The chain joins TRBV28 to TRBJ1-4, with 7 bases aligning to TRBD1. Germline V gives CDR1 MDHEN, CDR2 SYDVKM. The CDR3 has 14 residues. Trimming cost V 2 bases and J 3 bases; bases outside gene matches: 0. The CDR3 DNA reads TGTGCCAGCAGTTTAGGACAGGCTAATGAAAAACTGTTTTTT. Translation gives CASSLGQANEKLFF.

The chain recombines TRBV2 with TRBJ2-3, with 8 positions matching TRBD1. Germline values: CDR1 SNHLY, CDR2 FYNNEI. The CDR3 sequence is 15 residues long. V was pared by 4 bases and J by 4 bases, with 7 bases of the junction left unmatched. In nucleotides, the CDR3 is TGTGCCAGCAGTGCCGGACAGGGCTATGCAGATACGCAGTATTTT. Translation: CASSAGQGYADTQYF.

This CDR3 reads CASSLGQVAEQYF. In DNA form, the CDR3 reads TGTGCCAGCAGCTTGGGACAGGTAGCCGAGCAGTACTTC. V gene TRBV5-4 combines with J gene TRBJ2-7, with a weak D call TRBD1 (6 bases). From germline, CDR1 is SGHNT and CDR2 YYREEE (reference sequence). The CDR3 sequence is 13 residues long. The V gene lost 0 bases and the J gene lost 6 bases, with 10 bases spanning the gap.

V gene TRBV28 combines with J gene TRBJ2-1; 9 positions agree with TRBD2. The junction had 21 bases not matched to a gene; V was cut back by 5 bases and J by 4 bases. Germline V CDR1 and CDR2: MDHEN, SYDVKM. The CDR3 runs 20 residues. Here the CDR3 DNA reads TGTGCCAGCAGTGCACTGTCCGGTCCGGGACTAGCAACGGGATACAATGAGCAGTTCTTC. As protein: CASSALSGPGLATGYNEQFF.

The rearrangement links TRBV6-5 to TRBJ2-3, with TRBD2 matching over 8 bases. Trimming at V came to 7 bases and at J to 5 bases, leaving 8 bases not matched to a gene. The CDR3 is made up of 14 amino acids. From germline, CDR1 is MNHEY and CDR2 SVGAGI. CDR3 sequence reads: CASNLAGRVDTQYF. CDR3 sequence (DNA): TGTGCCAGCAACCTAGCGGGTAGGGTAGATACGCAGTATTTT.

Comments on this clone: A junction boundary mismatches the germline segment, possibly from a read error. The chain employs TRBV6-1 and TRBJ1-3; D not certain. Germline CDR1 reads MNHNS; CDR2 reads SASEGT. CDR3 length: 14 residues. CDR3 in DNA: TGTGCCAGCAGTGAAGCGCCCCTGATGGGGAGGGTAAATTTT. Its protein product is CASSEAPLMGRVNF.

The gene calls are TRBV2 and TRBJ1-3, with D unresolved. Looked up from germline, CDR1 is SNHLY and CDR2 is FYNNEI. Between the trimmed V and J ends, which lost 2 bases and 7 bases, there was a span of 3 bases. This CDR3 contains 11 residues. CDR3 region: CASSEQNTIYF. CDR3 coding DNA: TGTGCCAGCAGTGAACAGAACACCATATATTTT.

This clone was recorded a few times. This chain uses TRBV27 with TRBJ2-1; D ambiguous. V lost 6 bases, J lost 5 bases, and 5 bases lay in between. The CDR3 extends over 11 amino acids. CDR1 MNHEY and CDR2 SMNVEV come from the germline V gene (reference sequence). CDR3: CASRRNNEQFF. Here the CDR3 DNA reads TGTGCCAGCAGACGAAACAATGAGCAGTTCTTC.

Only one count was recorded for this clone. This chain connects TRBV19 to TRBJ2-1, with 7 bases aligning to TRBD1. Germline-derived CDR1 and CDR2 are LNHDA and SQIVND (reference sequence). Trimming at V came to 3 bases and at J to 7 bases, leaving 6 bases not matched to a gene. The CDR3 is 14 amino acids. The CDR3 protein is CASSILYRGNEQFF. The CDR3 nucleotides read TGTGCCAGTAGTATTTTATACAGGGGAAATGAGCAGTTCTTC. The entire variable domain, with the rest obtained from reference TRBV19 and TRBJ2-1, is as follows: DGGITQSPKYLFRKEGQNVTLSCEQNLNHDAMYWYRQDPGQGLRLIYYSQIVNDFQKGDIAEGYSVSREKKESFPLTVTSAQKNPTAFYLCASSILYRGNEQFFGPGTRLTVL.

The CDR3 loop is CASSVRGLGIQYF. The CDR3 DNA reads TGTGCCAGCAGCGTTCGGGGGCTCGGCATTCAGTACTTC. The chain carries TRBV6-1 and TRBJ2-4; either TRBD1 or TRBD2 may fit D (6 bases each). Germline V gene data show CDR1 as MNHNS and CDR2 as SASEGT. This CDR3 comprises 13 residues. The V gene lost 6 bases and the J gene lost 9 bases, with 15 bases spanning the gap.

This rearrangement joins TRBV7-2 to TRBJ1-1, with D possibly TRBD1 on 6 matching bases. The germline V gene encodes CDR1 SGHTA and CDR2 FQGNSA. The V and J ends lost 5 bases and 4 bases respectively, with 11 bases between them. This CDR3 comprises 13 residues. CDR3 amino acids: CASSPQGGTEAFF. DNA of the CDR3: TGTGCCAGCAGCCCACAGGGTGGCACTGAAGCTTTCTTT. Full variable domain (remainder filled in from reference TRBV7-2 and TRBJ1-1): GAGVSQSPSNKVTEKGKDVELRCDPISGHTALYWYRQSLGQGLEFLIYFQGNSAPDKSGLPSDRFSAERTGGSVSTLTIQRTQQEDSAVYLCASSPQGGTEAFFGQGTRLTVV.

The chain carries TRBV29-1 and TRBJ1-1; a weak D match, TRBD1 (5 bases). Germline V gives CDR1 SQVTM, CDR2 ANQGSEA. CDR3 length: 12 residues. The germline V and J ends were trimmed by 4 bases and 7 bases, with 13 bases remaining between them. The CDR3 sequence: CSVGLGLFEAFF. The CDR3 nucleotides read TGCAGCGTTGGATTGGGACTTTTTGAAGCTTTCTTT. Complete variable domain (other parts from reference TRBV29-1 and TRBJ1-1): SAVISQKPSRDICQRGTSLTIQCQVDSQVTMMFWYRQQPGQSLTLIATANQGSEATYESGFVIDKFPISRPNLTFSTLTVSNMSPEDSSIYLCSVGLGLFEAFFGQGTRLTVV.